The rows below give T cell receptor beta chains drawn from one sample of a study of regulatory T cells in long-lasting Graves disease. TCRdb re-called the multiplex PCR reads with MiXCR, one entry per CDR3 protein. This table holds 700,000 or so distinct CDR3 sequences, around 32% found once. Sequences were derived from peripheral blood mononuclear cells (PBMCs), sampled when the disease was refractory, from a patient treated with antithyroid drugs. These receptors came from a female donor with Graves disease. CDR3s leave out the opening cysteine and the closing phenylalanine or tryptophan. Not all rows give a size; the values are once, few, many and, for expanded clones, a class.

J gene: TRBJ2-1
clone size: few
V gene: TRBV7-3
CDR3 protein: ASSPSSGLINEQF

J gene: TRBJ1-2
clone size: many
V gene: TRBV29-1
CDR3 protein: SVEGQVEYGYT

J gene: TRBJ1-1
clone size: NA
V gene: TRBV5-5
CDR3 protein: ASSVSGRRLEAF

J gene: TRBJ2-5
clone size: few
V gene: TRBV12-5
CDR3 protein: ASSQEEETQY

J gene: TRBJ1-1
clone size: few
V gene: TRBV5-1
CDR3 protein: ASSLGDRESAEAF

J gene: TRBJ2-7
clone size: many
V gene: TRBV12-3/TRBV12-4
CDR3 protein: ASSPLRVSYEQY

J gene: TRBJ1-6
clone size: NA
V gene: TRBV20-1
CDR3 protein: SAFGQGSSPLH

J gene: TRBJ1-3
clone size: NA
V gene: TRBV12-3/TRBV12-4
CDR3 protein: ASSVGRPGNTIY

J gene: TRBJ2-4
clone size: many
V gene: TRBV15
CDR3 protein: ATSRAAGGPENIQY

J gene: TRBJ1-4
clone size: NA
V gene: TRBV30
CDR3 protein: AWVQGSANEKLF

J gene: TRBJ2-7
clone size: NA
V gene: TRBV11-2
CDR3 protein: ASTYRPPPFENEQY

J gene: TRBJ1-2
clone size: NA
V gene: TRBV29-1
CDR3 protein: SVELTENYGYT

J gene: TRBJ1-2
clone size: NA
V gene: TRBV7-8
CDR3 protein: ASSLAGAGWTYGYT

J gene: TRBJ1-2
clone size: many
V gene: TRBV7-2
CDR3 protein: ASSARGSSGGYGYT

J gene: TRBJ2-7
clone size: many
V gene: TRBV29-1
CDR3 protein: SVRGQPYEQY